This TCR beta chain appears in the sequencing data of a study of T cell responses to AZD1222 COVID-19 vaccine. TCRdb's table, derived via immunoSEQ multiplex PCR, lists solely in-frame clones and lacks some. Here the sample spans about 120,000 clones, more than 80% being singletons. V was cut by 2 bases and J by 7 bases, with 9 bases left in between. Germline CDR1 reads MNHEY; CDR2 reads SMNVEV (reference sequence). The CDR3 sequence is 14 residues long. This sequence originates from an adult who received the MenACWY meningococcal vaccine as a control. The material was peripheral blood, obtained 28 days after the second dose of the MenACWY control vaccine. The chain couples TRBV27 to TRBJ1-6; D uncertain. Written as DNA, the CDR3 is TGTGCCAGCAGTTTAAGTGGAATCAATTCACCCCTCCACTTT. Its protein is CASSLSGINSPLHF.